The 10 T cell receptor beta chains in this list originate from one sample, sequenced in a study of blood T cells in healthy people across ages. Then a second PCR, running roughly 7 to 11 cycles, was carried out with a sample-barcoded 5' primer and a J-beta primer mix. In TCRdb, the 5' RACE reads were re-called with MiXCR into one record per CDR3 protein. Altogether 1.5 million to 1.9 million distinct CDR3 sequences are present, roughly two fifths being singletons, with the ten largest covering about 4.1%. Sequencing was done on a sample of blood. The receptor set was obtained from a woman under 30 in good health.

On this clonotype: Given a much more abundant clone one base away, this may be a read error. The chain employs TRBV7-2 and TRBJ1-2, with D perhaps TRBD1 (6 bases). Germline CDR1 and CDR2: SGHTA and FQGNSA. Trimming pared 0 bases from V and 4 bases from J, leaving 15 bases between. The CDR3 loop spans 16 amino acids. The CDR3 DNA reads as TGTGCCAGCAGCTTAGCGGCCGTACAGGGCCGCTATGGCTACACCTTC. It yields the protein CASSLAAVQGRYGYTF. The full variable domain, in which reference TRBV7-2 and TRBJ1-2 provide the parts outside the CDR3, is GAGVSQSPSNKVTEKGKDVELRCDPISGHTALYWYRQSLGQGLEFLIYFQGNSAPDKSGLPSDRFSAERTGGSVSTLTIQRTQQEDSAVYLCASSLAAVQGRYGYTFGSGTRLTVV.

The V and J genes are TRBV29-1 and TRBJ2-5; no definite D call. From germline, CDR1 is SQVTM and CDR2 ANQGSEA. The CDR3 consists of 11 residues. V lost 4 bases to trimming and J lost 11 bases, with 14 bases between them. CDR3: CSVASSNTQYF. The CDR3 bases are TGCAGCGTTGCCAGCTCAAACACTCAGTACTTC.

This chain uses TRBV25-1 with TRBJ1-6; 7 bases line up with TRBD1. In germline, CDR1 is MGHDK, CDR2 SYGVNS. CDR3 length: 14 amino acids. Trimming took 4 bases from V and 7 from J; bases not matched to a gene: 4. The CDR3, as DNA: TGTGCCAGCAGTGGGGGGACAGTCAATTCACCCCTCCACTTT. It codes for CASSGGTVNSPLHF. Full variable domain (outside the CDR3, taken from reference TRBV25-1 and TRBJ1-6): EADIYQTPRYLVIGTGKKITLECSQTMGHDKMYWYQQDPGMELHLIHYSYGVNSTEKGDLSSESTVSRIRTEHFPLTLESARPSHTSQYLCASSGGTVNSPLHFGNGTRLTVT.

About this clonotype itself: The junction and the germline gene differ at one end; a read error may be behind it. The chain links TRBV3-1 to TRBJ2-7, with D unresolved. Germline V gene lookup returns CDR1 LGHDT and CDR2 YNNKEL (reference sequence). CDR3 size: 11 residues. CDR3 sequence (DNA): TGTGCCAGCAGCGCCTCCTACGAGCAGGACTTC. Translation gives CASSASYEQDF.

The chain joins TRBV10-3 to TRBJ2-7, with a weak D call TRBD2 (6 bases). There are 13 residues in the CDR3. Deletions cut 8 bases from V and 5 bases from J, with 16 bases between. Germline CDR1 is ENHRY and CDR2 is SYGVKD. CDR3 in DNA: TGTGCCATCGCGGTGGAGGGTGGTGACGAGCAGTACTTC. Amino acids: CAIAVEGGDEQYF.

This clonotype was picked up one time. CDR3 DNA sequence: TGCGCCAGCAGCCAAGGAGCGGCGGGGGCGGGAGAAAAACTGTTTTTT. It yields the protein CASSQGAAGAGEKLFF. V gene TRBV4-3 combines with J gene TRBJ1-4; a weak D match, TRBD1 (6 bases). In germline, CDR1 is LGHNA, CDR2 YSLEER. CDR3 length equals 16 residues. V was trimmed by 1 base and J by 8 bases, leaving 17 bases between them.

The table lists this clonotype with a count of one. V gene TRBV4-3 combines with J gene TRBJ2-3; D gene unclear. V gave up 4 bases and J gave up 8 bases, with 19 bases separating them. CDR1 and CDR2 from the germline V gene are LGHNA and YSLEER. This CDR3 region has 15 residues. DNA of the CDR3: TGCGCCAGCAGCCCTGATCGGCTGGGGATAACTACGCAGTATTTT. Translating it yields CASSPDRLGITTQYF.

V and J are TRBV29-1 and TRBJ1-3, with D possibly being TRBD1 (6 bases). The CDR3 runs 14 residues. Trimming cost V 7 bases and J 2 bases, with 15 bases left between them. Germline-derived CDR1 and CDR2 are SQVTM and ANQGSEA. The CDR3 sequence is CSAENAGAGNTIYF. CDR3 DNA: TGCAGCGCCGAGAACGCAGGGGCTGGAAACACCATATATTTT.

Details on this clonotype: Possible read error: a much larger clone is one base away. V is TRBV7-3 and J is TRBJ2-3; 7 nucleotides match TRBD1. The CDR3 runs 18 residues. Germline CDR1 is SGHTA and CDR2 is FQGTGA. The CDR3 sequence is CTSSRKGAVNPMADTQYF. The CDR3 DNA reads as TGTACCAGCAGCCGTAAGGGGGCGGTTAACCCTATGGCAGATACGCAGTATTTT.

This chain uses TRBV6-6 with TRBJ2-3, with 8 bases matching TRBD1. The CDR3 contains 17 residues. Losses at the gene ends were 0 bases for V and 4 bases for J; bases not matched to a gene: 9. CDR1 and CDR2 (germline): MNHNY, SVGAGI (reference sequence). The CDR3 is CASSYSHSGQASDTQYF. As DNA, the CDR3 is TGTGCCAGCAGTTACTCCCATTCGGGACAGGCCTCAGATACGCAGTATTTT.